This TCR beta chain derives from a study of T cells in Graves' hyperthyroidism and ophthalmopathy. Overall study context: At initial diagnosis, before any treatment had begun, peripheral blood was obtained.

RNA transcripts were the template for amplifying TCR beta CDR3 regions. Primed by the HTBI set, a first-round RT-PCR was run on the TCR CDR3. Each CDR3 protein is one row after TCRdb ran MiXCR on the multiplex PCR reads. The sample consists of a few hundred thousand distinct CDR3 sequences, roughly a sixth of them appearing once. On this clonotype itself: Possible read error: a much larger clone is one base away.

Germline CDR1 is SQVTM and CDR2 is ANQGSEA. This CDR3 contains 12 residues. The sequencing sample was made of blood. The receptor's source is a woman younger than 45 with Graves' ophthalmopathy. The J gene is TRBJ2-1, the V gene TRBV29-1; TRBD1 might be the D (6 bases). The CDR3 spells CSVGSGVNGQFF. The CDR3 DNA is TGCAGCGTTGGCTCAGGGGTCAATGGGCAGTTCTTC.